This T cell receptor (beta chain) came from a study of OX40 agonist ivuxolimab in advanced cancers. Study information: Patients received ivuxolimab, an intravenous treatment, every 2 weeks at 0.01 to 10 mg/kg. From about 20 to 79 years was the age range, with a mean of 60 years, and approximately 84% were male.

The method was immunoSEQ multiplex PCR; TCRdb's version includes in-frame clones alone and lacks a portion of them. The repertoire consists of under 50,000 clones, with around 85% occurring once and the leading ten covering less than 60%. The CDR3 loop spans 12 amino acids. The germline V gene has CDR1 MNHEY and CDR2 SMNVEV (reference sequence). Trimming pared 5 bases from V and 11 bases from J, leaving 15 bases between. This rearrangement joins TRBV27 to TRBJ2-5, with D possibly being TRBD1 or TRBD2 (5 bases each). This material consisted of CD4+ or CD8+ T cells sorted from blood, taken in a trial of the OX40 agonist ivuxolimab. This clonotype originated in an adult with an advanced solid tumor such as melanoma, head and neck, liver or kidney cancer. The CDR3 is CASSGDEFEQYF. The CDR3 DNA follows: TGTGCCAGCAGTGGGGACGAATTTGAGCAGTACTTC.